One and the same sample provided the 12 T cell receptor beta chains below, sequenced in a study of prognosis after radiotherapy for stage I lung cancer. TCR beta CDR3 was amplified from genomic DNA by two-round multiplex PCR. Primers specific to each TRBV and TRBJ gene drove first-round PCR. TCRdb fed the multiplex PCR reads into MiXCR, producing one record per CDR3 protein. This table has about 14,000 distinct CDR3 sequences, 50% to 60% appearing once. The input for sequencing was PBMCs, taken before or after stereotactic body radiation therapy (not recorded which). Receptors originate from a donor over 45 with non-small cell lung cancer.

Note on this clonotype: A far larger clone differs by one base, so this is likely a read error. DNA for the CDR3: TGCGCCAGCAGGGGACAGTTGAGAGCTTCACACCTCCACTTT. This gives the protein CASRGQLRASHLHF. This chain links TRBV28 with TRBJ1-6; 7 positions match TRBD1. This CDR3 is built from 14 residues. Germline lookup yields CDR1 MDHEN and CDR2 SYDVKM.

In nucleotides, the CDR3 is TGTGCCAGCAGTACGCAGGGGGCTGATTCACCCCTCCACTTT. Translation: CASSTQGADSPLHF. V is TRBV27 and J is TRBJ1-6; the match to TRBD1 covers 8 bases. In germline, CDR1 is MNHEY, CDR2 SMNVEV (reference sequence). This CDR3 is 14 amino acids long. The trim removed 5 bases at V and 8 bases at J, leaving 5 bases unmatched.

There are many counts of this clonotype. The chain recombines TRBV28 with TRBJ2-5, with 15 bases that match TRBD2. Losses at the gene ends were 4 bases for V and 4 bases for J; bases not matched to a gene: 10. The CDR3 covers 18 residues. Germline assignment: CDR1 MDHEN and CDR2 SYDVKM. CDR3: CASSSTTGLAGGRETQYF. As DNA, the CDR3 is TGTGCCAGCAGTTCGACCACCGGACTAGCGGGAGGGAGAGAGACCCAGTACTTC. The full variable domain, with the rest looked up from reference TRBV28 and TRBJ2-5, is DVKVTQSSRYLVKRTGEKVFLECVQDMDHENMFWYRQDPGLGLRLIYFSYDVKMKEKGDIPEGYSVSREKKERFSLILESASTNQTSMYLCASSSTTGLAGGRETQYFGPGTRLLVL.

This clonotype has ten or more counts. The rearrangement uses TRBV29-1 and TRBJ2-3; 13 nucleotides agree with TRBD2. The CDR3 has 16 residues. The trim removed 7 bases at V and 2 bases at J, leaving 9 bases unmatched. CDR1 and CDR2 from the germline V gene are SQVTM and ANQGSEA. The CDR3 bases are TGCAGCGGAGGAGGGACTAGCGGGAAGATCACAGATACGCAGTATTTT. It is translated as CSGGGTSGKITDTQYF.

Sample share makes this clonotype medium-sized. The CDR3: CASSVEGWGYNEQFF. The CDR3 nucleotides are TGTGCCAGCAGCGTAGAGGGTTGGGGATACAATGAGCAGTTCTTC. The J gene is TRBJ2-1, the V gene TRBV9; D is unclear. CDR1 SGDLS and CDR2 YYNGEE come from the germline V gene. V was cut by 0 bases and J by 4 bases, with 11 bases left in between. The CDR3 covers 15 residues.

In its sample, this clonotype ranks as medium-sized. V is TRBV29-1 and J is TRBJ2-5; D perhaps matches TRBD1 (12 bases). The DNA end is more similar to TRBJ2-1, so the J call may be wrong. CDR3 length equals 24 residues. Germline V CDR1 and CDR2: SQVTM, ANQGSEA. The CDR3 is CSVEVEGGTGGAGTSGSSGNEQFF. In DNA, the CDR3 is TGCAGCGTTGAGGTTGAGGGGGGGACAGGGGGCGCTGGTACTAGCGGGAGTAGTGGCAATGAGCAGTTCTTC.

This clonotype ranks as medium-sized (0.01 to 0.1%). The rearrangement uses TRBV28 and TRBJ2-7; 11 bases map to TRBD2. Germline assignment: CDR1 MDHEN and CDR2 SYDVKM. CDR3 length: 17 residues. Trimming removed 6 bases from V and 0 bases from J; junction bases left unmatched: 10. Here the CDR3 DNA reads TGTGCCAGCAGCTGGACTAGCGGGCCTTGGAGCTCCTACGAGCAGTACTTC. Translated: CASSWTSGPWSSYEQYF.

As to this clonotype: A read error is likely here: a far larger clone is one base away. The CDR3 DNA sequence: TGTGCCTGGAGTAAGGTGGGGCGGGAGACCCAGTTCTTC. It specifies CAWSKVGRETQFF. This chain uses TRBV30 with TRBJ2-1, with 7 nucleotides matching TRBD2. CDR1 and CDR2 (germline): GTSNPN, SVGIG (reference sequence). V lost 2 bases, J lost 13 bases, and 11 bases stayed unmatched. This CDR3 is built from 13 residues.

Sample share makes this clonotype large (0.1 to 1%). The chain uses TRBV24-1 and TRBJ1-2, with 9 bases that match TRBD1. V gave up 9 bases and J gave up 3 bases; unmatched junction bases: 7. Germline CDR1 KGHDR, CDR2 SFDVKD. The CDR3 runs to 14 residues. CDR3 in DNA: TGTGCCACCGGGGACAGGGCCTCTCACTATGGCTACACCTTC. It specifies CATGDRASHYGYTF.

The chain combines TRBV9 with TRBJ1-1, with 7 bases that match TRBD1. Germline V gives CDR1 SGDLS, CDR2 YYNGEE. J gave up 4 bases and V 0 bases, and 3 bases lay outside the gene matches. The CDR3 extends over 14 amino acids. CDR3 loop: CASSVGQGPTEAFF. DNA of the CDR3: TGTGCCAGCAGCGTAGGACAGGGACCCACTGAAGCTTTCTTT.

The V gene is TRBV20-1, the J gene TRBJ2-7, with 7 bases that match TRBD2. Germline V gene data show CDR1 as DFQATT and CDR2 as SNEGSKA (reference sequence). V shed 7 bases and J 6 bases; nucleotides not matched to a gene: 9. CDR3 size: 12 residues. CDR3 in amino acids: CSESGLDREQYF. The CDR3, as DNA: TGCAGTGAATCCGGACTAGATCGCGAGCAGTACTTC.

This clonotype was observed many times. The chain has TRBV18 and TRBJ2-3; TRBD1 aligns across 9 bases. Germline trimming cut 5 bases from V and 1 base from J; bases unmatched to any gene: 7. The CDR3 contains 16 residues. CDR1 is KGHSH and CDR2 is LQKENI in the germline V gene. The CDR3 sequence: CASSTRTGEGTDTQYF. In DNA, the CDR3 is TGTGCCAGCTCAACCCGGACAGGGGAAGGCACAGATACGCAGTATTTT.